This TCR beta chain originates from a study of early T cells in non-severe SARS-CoV-2 infection (dated by TCRdb to the early 2020s). For the wider study: Because TCR sequencing was done on bulk RNA from unsorted whole blood, the alpha and beta chains could not be paired. General study outcomes and caveats: VDJdb matching was skewed toward anti-spike CD8 responses and likely underestimated virus-specific expansions by missing private and CD4 specificities.

In regard to this clonotype: Its antigen remains undetermined. No much larger clone exists at a distance of one base, and base qualities are not known.

The CDR3 measures 18 amino acids from cysteine to phenylalanine. Only CDR3 DNA remains: 54 bases, in frame from the first base. From the germline V gene (reference sequence), CDR1 is DFQATT and CDR2 is SNEGSKA. Germline trimming amounts to 2 bases on V and 4 bases on J, with 19 as the count of junction bases outside the gene matches. This was a case-control study nested in a cohort of healthcare workers in London, UK, who had nasopharyngeal swab PCR tests and blood samples taken every week. Healthcare workers were enrolled in the week of the UK lockdown, from 23 to 31 March 2020, and were followed every week for up to 16 weeks. The protocol used for the library was 5' RACE. TCRdb records NextSeq 500 as the sequencer. To correct for sequencing error and PCR bias, the TCR library protocol tagged individual cDNA molecules with unique molecular identifiers. Both TCR alpha and beta chains were sequenced, and tight co-correlation was observed between alpha and beta sequence abundances in each sample. The paper's data handling went like this. Decombinator V4 was used to perform V gene, J gene and CDR3 annotation of TCR sequences. TCRs were defined as expanded if a significant change between any two time points was detected under a Poisson model with p below 0.0001. TCR abundances were normalised to the total number of TCRs sequenced per sample and expressed as counts per million. TRAV1-2 paired with TRAJ12, TRAJ20 or TRAJ33 defined MAIT TCRs, while TRAV10 paired with TRAJ18 defined iNKT TCRs. VDJdb, accessed 1 November 2021, was searched for CMV, EBV and SARS-CoV-2 annotated TCRs, excluding TCRs annotated for multiple antigens. TCRdb took the public reads, trimmed them with fastp at Q25, ran MiXCR for clone calling and kept in-frame beta chains. All rows with the same CDR3 protein become a single entry with the most common DNA and genes. TCRdb's processing, not the authors' own work, is the source of the V and J calls. The sample table shows tens of thousands of distinct CDR3 sequences, and roughly 15% are seen once. The ten biggest clones cover around 6.4% of the sample.

The clonotype was recovered from an adult who was a healthcare worker with PCR-confirmed SARS-CoV-2 infection or an uninfected control (not recorded which). Sequencing was performed on whole blood. The rearranged segments are TRBV20-1 and TRBJ2-7, with TRBD1 matching 8 junction bases. CDR3 loop: CSARTMDRDFPRTYEQYF. The nucleotide sequence reads as follows: TGCAGTGCTAGAACTATGGACAGGGACTTTCCGCGAACATACGAGCAGTACTTC.